The rows below give T cell receptor beta chains drawn from one sample of a study of CD8 T cells in ankylosing spondylitis. Each CDR3 protein is one row after TCRdb ran MiXCR on the 5' RACE reads. The sample has around 250,000 distinct CDR3 sequences; about 10% are singletons. The sequencing sample was made of blood, either unsorted or a sorted T cell fraction (not recorded which). Receptors originate from a male donor with ankylosing spondylitis or in good health (not recorded which). CDR3s include the opening cysteine and the closing phenylalanine or tryptophan. D genes are given only for firm matches. Not all rows give a size; the values are once, few, many and, for expanded clones, a class.

.,few,TRBV10-3,TRBJ1-1,TGTGCCATCAGAGAGTCGGAGACTGAAGCTTTCTTT,CAIRESETEAFF
.,many,TRBV15,TRBJ2-1,TGTGCCACCAGCAGAGATATTGAGCAGTTCTTC,CATSRDIEQFF
TRBD1,.,TRBV7-2,TRBJ2-7,TGTGCCAGCAGATTGGACAGGGTTAGATCCTACGAGCAGTACTTC,CASRLDRVRSYEQYF
TRBD2,once,TRBV18,TRBJ2-2,TGTGCCAGCTCAAACCTAGCGGGGAACACCGGGGAGCTGTTTTTT,CASSNLAGNTGELFF
.,few,TRBV29-1,TRBJ2-7,TGCAGCGTAGAGACAGATAGTTACGAGCAGTACTTC,CSVETDSYEQYF
.,many,TRBV3-1,TRBJ2-2,TGTGCCAGCACCCCCGCGAGGGACATGTCCGGGGAGCTGTTTTTT,CASTPARDMSGELFF
TRBD2,many,TRBV7-3,TRBJ2-3,TGTGCCAGCAGCTTAACTAGCGGGGGGAGAGATACGCAGTATTTT,CASSLTSGGRDTQYF
.,many,TRBV20-1,TRBJ2-6,TGCAGTGCTAGAGGGGCTGGGGCCAACGTCCTGACTTTC,CSARGAGANVLTF
TRBD2,many,TRBV10-3,TRBJ2-3,TGTGCCATCAGGGCGGCTAGCGGGAGTTTAGATACGCAGTATTTT,CAIRAASGSLDTQYF
TRBD1,many,TRBV20-1,TRBJ2-3,TGCAGTGCACCTATGGACAGGGGAAGAACAGATACGCAGTATTTT,CSAPMDRGRTDTQYF
.,.,TRBV7-8,TRBJ2-1,TGTGCCAGCAGCTTAGAACGCGGGGTCGCCTACAATGAGCAGTTCTTC,CASSLERGVAYNEQFF
TRBD2,few,TRBV5-1,TRBJ2-3,TGCGCCAGCAGCGACGTTCGCGGGGGGAACACAGATACGCAGTATTTT,CASSDVRGGNTDTQYF
TRBD2,many,TRBV6-4,TRBJ2-2,TGTGCCAGCAGTGAAACTAGCGGGAGCCATGACACCGGGGAGCTGTTTTTT,CASSETSGSHDTGELFF
TRBD2,.,TRBV20-1,TRBJ2-3,TGCAGTGTCCGGACTAGCGGGGGGGCCGGGTCGCAGTATTTT,CSVRTSGGAGSQYF